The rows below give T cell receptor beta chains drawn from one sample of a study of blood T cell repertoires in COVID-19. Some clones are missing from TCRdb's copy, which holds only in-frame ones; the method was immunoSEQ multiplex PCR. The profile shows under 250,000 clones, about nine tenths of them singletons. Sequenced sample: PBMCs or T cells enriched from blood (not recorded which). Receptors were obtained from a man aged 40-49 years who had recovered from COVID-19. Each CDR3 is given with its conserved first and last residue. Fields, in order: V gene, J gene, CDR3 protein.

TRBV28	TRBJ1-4	CASSLPGQLVVKLFF
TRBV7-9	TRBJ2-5	CASSLGGRAETQYF
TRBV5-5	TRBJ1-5	CASSPTGHGNQPQHF
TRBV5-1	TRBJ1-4	CASSYTGGSTNEKLFF
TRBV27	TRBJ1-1	CASRRPGQAGTEAFF
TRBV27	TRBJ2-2	CASSSGQGATGELFF
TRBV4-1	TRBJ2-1	CASSQEEGEGRNEQFF
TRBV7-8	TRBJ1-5	CASSPRTGGATLQPQHF
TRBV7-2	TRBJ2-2	CASSINARLAAYTGELFF
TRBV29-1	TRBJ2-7	CSVSSGGERYEQYF
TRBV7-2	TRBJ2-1	CASMGGGDEQFF
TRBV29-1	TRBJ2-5	CSASPGQARWETQYF
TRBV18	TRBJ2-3	CASSPLAGGTDTQYF
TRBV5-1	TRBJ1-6	CASRLGQGDSPLHF
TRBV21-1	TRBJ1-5	CASSLRGSRFNQPQHF
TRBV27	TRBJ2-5	CASSLLPPRETQYF
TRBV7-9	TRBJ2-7	CASSLFASGYEQYF
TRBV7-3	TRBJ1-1	CASSLTGGRTEAFF
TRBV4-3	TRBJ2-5	CASSREPRQGEETQYF
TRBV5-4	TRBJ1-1	CASSPRSWEGAEAFF
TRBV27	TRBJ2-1	CASSSVTDGYNEQFF
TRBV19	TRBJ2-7	CASSIEPGQGANEQYF
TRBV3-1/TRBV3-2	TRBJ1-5	CASSQVPGGAQPQHF
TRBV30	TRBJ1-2	CAWSQDFYGYTF
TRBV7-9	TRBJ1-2	CASSSAGTAIGYTF
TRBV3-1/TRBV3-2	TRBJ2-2	CASSLPPGELFF
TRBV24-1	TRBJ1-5	CATSDLPGQGSMSEQPQHF
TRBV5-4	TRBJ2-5	CASAYSLAVEETQYF
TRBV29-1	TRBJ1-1	CSVKAPRGENTEAFF
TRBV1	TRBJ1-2	CTSSPGTHGYTF
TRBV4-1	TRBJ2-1	CASSLRDWGYNEQFF
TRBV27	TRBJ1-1	CAISRAGRHTEAFF
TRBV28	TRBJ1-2	CASSYAHAGSQPGYTF
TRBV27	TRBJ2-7	CASSLDRVHYEQYF
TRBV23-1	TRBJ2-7	CASVREVRGAPYEQYF
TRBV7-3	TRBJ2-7	CASSLLGTGTYEQYF
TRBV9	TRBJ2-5	CASSERTGQETQYF
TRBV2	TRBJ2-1	CASSEDKAGLRNENYNEQFF
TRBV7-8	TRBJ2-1	CASSLEFAGYNEQFF
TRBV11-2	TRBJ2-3	CASSKDLTSTDTQYF
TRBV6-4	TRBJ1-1	CASSDGRGPTEAFF
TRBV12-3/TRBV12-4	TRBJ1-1	CASSLIEGTEAFF
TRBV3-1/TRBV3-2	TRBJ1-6	CASSSLSTYNSPLHF
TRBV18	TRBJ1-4	CASSGQGAPEKLFF
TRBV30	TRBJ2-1	CAWNSGGSEQFF
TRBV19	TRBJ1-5	CASRAGRGDNQPQHF
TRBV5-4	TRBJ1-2	CASSSTGGADYGYTF
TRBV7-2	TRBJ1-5	CASSLRTLNQPQHF